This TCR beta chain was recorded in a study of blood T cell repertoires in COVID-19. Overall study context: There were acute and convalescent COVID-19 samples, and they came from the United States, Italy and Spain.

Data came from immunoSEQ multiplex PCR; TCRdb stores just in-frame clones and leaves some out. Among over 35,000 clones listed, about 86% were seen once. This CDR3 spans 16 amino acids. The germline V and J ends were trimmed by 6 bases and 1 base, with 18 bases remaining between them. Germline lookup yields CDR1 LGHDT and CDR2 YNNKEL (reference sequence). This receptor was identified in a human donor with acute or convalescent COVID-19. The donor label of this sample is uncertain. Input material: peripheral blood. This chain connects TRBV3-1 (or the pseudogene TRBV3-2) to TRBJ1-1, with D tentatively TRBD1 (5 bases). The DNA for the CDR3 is TGTGCCAGCAGGTCCCAGGGCGGGACGGGGAACACTGAAGCTTTCTTT. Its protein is CASRSQGGTGNTEAFF.